This T cell receptor beta chain originates from a study of shared T cell receptors in the human thymus. Here immunoSEQ multiplex PCR was the method, and the copy in TCRdb shows in-frame clones only, minus some. Of roughly 710,000 clones in the sample, approximately 83% were seen once. CDR3 length equals 19 residues. Trimming stripped 1 base from V and 0 bases from J, with 19 bases between. The germline gives CDR1 SGHDN, CDR2 FVKESK. The same sample was also used in a study of human thymus T cells. From that second work: Resections from corrective heart surgery supplied the thymus tissue. Seemingly biased V and J gene usage marked thymic and blood repertoires. Related research examined unrelated individuals and reported that their thymic repertoires overlapped highly.

This TCR was sampled from a girl in the first two years of life with a congenital heart defect. Sequenced: thymocytes. The chain uses TRBV14 and TRBJ1-3, with a tentative D call TRBD1 (5 bases). The CDR3 bases are TGTGCCAGCAGCCAAGTTTGGGGCGGGGGACCTAGCTCTGGAAACACCATATATTTT. The encoded protein is CASSQVWGGGPSSGNTIYF.